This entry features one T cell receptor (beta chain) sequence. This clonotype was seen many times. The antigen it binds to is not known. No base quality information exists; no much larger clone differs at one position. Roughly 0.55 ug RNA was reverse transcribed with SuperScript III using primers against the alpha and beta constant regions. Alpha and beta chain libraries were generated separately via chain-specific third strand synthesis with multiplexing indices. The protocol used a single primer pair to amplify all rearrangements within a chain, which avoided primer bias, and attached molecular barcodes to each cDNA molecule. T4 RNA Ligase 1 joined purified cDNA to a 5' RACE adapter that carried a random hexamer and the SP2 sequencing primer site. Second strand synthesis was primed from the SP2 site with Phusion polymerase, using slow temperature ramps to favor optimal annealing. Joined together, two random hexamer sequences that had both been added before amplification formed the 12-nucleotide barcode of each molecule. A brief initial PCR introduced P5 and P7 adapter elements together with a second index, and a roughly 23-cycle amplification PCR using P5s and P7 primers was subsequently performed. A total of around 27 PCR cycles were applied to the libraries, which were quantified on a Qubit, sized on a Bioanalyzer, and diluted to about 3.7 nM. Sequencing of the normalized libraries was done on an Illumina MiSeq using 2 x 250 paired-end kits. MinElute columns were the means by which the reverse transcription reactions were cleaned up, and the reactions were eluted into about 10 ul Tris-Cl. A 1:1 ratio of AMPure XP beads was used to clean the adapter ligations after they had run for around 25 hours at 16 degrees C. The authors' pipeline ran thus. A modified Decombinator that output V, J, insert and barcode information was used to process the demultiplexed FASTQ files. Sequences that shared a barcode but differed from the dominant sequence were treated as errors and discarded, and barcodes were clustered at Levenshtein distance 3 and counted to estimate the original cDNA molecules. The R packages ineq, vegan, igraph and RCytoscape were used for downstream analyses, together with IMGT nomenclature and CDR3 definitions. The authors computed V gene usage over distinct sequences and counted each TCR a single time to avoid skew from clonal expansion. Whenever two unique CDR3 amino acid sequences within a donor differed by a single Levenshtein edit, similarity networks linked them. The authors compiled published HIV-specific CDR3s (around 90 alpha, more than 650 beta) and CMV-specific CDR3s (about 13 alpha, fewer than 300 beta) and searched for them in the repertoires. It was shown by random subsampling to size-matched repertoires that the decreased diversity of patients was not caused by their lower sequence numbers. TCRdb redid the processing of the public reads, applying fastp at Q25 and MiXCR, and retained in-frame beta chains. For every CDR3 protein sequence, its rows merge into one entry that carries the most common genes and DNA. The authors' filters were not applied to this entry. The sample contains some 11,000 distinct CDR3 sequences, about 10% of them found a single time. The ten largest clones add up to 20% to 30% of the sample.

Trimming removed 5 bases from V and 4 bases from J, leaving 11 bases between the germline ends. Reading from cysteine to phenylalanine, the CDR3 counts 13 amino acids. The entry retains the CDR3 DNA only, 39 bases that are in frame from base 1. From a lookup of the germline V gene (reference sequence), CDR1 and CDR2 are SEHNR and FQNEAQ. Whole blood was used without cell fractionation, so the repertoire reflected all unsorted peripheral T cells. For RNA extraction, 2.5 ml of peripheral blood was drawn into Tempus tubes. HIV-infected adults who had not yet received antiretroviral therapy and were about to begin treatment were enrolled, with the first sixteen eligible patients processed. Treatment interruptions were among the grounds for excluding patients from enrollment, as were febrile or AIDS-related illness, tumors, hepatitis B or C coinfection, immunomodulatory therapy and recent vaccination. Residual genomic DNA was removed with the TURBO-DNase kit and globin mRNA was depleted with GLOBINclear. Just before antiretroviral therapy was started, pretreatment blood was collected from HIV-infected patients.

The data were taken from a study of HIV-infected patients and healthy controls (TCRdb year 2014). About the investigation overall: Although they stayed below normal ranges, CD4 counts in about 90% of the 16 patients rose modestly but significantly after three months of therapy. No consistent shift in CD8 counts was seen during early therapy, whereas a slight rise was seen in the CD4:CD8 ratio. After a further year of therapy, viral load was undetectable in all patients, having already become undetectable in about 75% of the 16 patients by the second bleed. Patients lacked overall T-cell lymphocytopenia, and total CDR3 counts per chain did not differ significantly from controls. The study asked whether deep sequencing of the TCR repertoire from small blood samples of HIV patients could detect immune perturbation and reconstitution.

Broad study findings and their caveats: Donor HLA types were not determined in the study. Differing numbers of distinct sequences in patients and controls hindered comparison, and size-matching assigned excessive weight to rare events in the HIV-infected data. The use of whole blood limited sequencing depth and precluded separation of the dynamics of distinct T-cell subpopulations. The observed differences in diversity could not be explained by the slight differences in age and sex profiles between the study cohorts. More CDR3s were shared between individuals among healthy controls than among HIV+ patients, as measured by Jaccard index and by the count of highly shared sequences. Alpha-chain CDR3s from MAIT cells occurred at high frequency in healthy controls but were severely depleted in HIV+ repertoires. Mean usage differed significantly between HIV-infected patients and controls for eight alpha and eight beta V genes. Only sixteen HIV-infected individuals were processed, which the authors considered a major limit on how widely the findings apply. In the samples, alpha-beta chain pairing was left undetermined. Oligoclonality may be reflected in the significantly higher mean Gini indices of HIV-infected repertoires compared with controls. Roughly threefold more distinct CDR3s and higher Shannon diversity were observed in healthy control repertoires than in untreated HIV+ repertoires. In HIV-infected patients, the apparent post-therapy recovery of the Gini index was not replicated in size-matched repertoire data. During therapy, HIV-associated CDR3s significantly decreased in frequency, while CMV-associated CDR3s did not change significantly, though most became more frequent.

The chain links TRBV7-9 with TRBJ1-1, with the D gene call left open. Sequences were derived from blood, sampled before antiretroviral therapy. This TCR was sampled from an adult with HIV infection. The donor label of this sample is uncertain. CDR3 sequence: CASSPAVSTEAFF. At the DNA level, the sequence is TGTGCCAGCAGCCCCGCAGTTTCCACTGAAGCTTTCTTT.